This T cell receptor (beta chain) was retrieved from a study of cytomegalovirus exposure and HLA in healthy donors. PCR employed 60 Vbeta and 13 Jbeta primers. Measured with immunoSEQ multiplex PCR; TCRdb has only the in-frame clones, and not every one. The profile covers approximately 150,000 clones, with roughly 80% appearing a single time and 2.5% to 3.5% taken by the ten largest. Germline loops: CDR1 SGDLS, CDR2 YYNGEE. The CDR3 totals 14 residues. Trimming cost V 4 bases and J 4 bases, with 11 bases left between them. V is TRBV9 and J is TRBJ2-2; D unclear. Material: PBMCs. The sequence was obtained from a woman in her 30s in good health and CMV-seronegative. CDR3 in amino acids: CASSPGSVTGELFF. CDR3 coding DNA: TGTGCCAGCAGCCCCGGTTCTGTCACCGGGGAGCTGTTTTTT.